This passage covers 12 T cell receptor beta chains from one sample sequenced in a study of T cell clonotyping in hematopoietic cell transplantation. Method: immunoSEQ multiplex PCR; TCRdb's copy keeps in-frame clones and lacks some. The data hold about 69,000 clones, with roughly 94% observed a single time. Material for sequencing was peripheral blood mononuclear cells. Source of these receptors: a man aged 45-65 years in good health. Some clones in this sample may be carry-over from other donors' samples.

The chain carries TRBV19 and TRBJ2-2, with 9 bases matching TRBD2. In germline, CDR1 is LNHDA, CDR2 SQIVND (reference sequence). V gave up 1 base and J gave up 6 bases; unmatched junction bases: 6. The length of the CDR3 is 16 residues. In DNA, the CDR3 is TGTGCCAGTAGTATAGTTAGCGGGAGTCCGTCCGGGGAGCTGTTTTTT. This translates into CASSIVSGSPSGELFF.

A single count supports this clone. The chain joins TRBV5-1 to TRBJ1-6; no firm D call. The CDR3 is made up of 14 amino acids. Germline-derived CDR1 and CDR2 are SGHRS and YFSETQ. Trimming removed 0 bases at V and 5 bases at J, with 6 bases between. CDR3 in DNA: TGCGCCAGCAGCTTGGAAGTAAATAATTCACCCCTCCACTTT. Its protein product is CASSLEVNNSPLHF.

This chain links TRBV14 with TRBJ2-7; the match to TRBD2 covers 8 bases. The CDR3 has 14 amino acids. The trim removed 4 bases at V and 2 bases at J, leaving 4 bases unmatched. CDR1 and CDR2 from the germline V gene are SGHDN and FVKESK. The CDR3 DNA follows: TGTGCCAGCAGCCCGCGGGGGGCCCCCTACGAGCAGTACTTC. It encodes CASSPRGAPYEQYF. Filled out from reference TRBV14 and TRBJ2-7, the complete variable domain reads EAGVTQFPSHSVIEKGQTVTLRCDPISGHDNLYWYRRVMGKEIKFLLHFVKESKQDESGMPNNRFLAERTGGTYSTLKVQPAELEDSGVYFCASSPRGAPYEQYFGPGTRLTVT.

The J gene is TRBJ2-7, the V gene TRBV6-5, with 7 bases that match TRBD1. This CDR3 has 14 residues. Germline assignment: CDR1 MNHEY and CDR2 SVGAGI. Unmatched junction bases numbered 7, after V lost 5 bases and J lost 3 bases. CDR3 nucleotide sequence: TGTGCCAGCAGTGGCGACAACAGGGGCTACGAGCAGTACTTC. Translation: CASSGDNRGYEQYF.

The rearrangement uses TRBV9 and TRBJ2-1; 9 bases match TRBD1. Trimming cost V 1 base and J 6 bases; bases outside gene matches: 5. The germline V gene encodes CDR1 SGDLS and CDR2 YYNGEE. The CDR3 extends over 15 amino acids. The CDR3 sequence: CASSVLTGGGNEQFF. CDR3 nucleotide sequence: TGTGCCAGCAGCGTACTAACAGGGGGCGGCAATGAGCAGTTCTTC. The variable domain in full, completed from reference TRBV9 and TRBJ2-1, reads DSGVTQTPKHLITATGQRVTLRCSPRSGDLSVYWYQQSLDQGLQFLIQYYNGEERAKGNILERFSAQQFPDLHSELNLSSLELGDSALYFCASSVLTGGGNEQFFGPGTRLTVL.

The chain joins TRBV6-5 to TRBJ2-3, with TRBD1 matching over 8 bases. Trimming at V came to 2 bases and at J to 12 bases, leaving 13 bases not matched to a gene. CDR3 size: 15 residues. Per germline, CDR1 MNHEY and CDR2 SVGAGI. The CDR3 loop is CASSYPGQGLRVQYF. In nucleotides, the CDR3 is TGTGCCAGCAGTTACCCCGGACAGGGATTAAGGGTCCAGTATTTT.

The chain recombines TRBV11-1 with TRBJ1-2; a weak D match, TRBD1 (5 bases). The CDR3 has 12 residues. In germline, CDR1 is SGHAT, CDR2 FQDESV (reference sequence). Trimming stripped 5 bases from V and 7 bases from J, with 11 bases between. This CDR3 is CASSPPGGGYTF. CDR3 bases: TGTGCCAGCAGCCCACCGGGGGGTGGCTACACCTTC.

The genes are TRBV2 and TRBJ2-3, with unresolved D. The germline V and J ends were trimmed by 6 bases and 5 bases, with 9 bases remaining between them. There are 12 residues in the CDR3. CDR1 and CDR2 from the germline V gene are SNHLY and FYNNEI. CDR3 sequence: CASSVDGDTQYF. The DNA for the CDR3 is TGTGCCAGCAGCGTGGACGGAGATACGCAGTATTTT.

This chain joins TRBV6-5 and TRBJ1-2; D is perhaps TRBD1 (5 bases). V lost 0 bases and J lost 2, with 7 bases in between. There are 14 residues in the CDR3. Germline lookup yields CDR1 MNHEY and CDR2 SVGAGI. The CDR3 sequence: CASSYSAGNYGYTF. The CDR3 nucleotides are TGTGCCAGCAGTTACTCGGCAGGGAACTATGGCTACACCTTC.

The chain has TRBV4-1 and TRBJ2-3, with D uncertain. This CDR3 is 11 amino acids long. The V gene's germline CDR1 is MGHRA and CDR2 YSYEKL. The ends were cut back, 6 bases at V and 7 bases at J, with 8 bases in the middle. Written as DNA, the CDR3 is TGCGCCAGCAGTAAGGAGAATACGCAGTATTTT. This translates into CASSKENTQYF.

The rearrangement joins TRBV28 to TRBJ1-2; D is possibly TRBD1 (5 bases). CDR1 MDHEN and CDR2 SYDVKM come from the germline V gene. V lost 3 bases and J 4 bases, leaving 21 bases between the germline ends. The CDR3 covers 17 residues. The CDR3 bases are TGTGCCAGCAGTTTGTACGATTTCATGAGGGGTACCTATGGCTACACCTTC. This codes for CASSLYDFMRGTYGYTF.

This chain joins TRBV15 and TRBJ1-1; perhaps TRBD1 as D (5 bases). This CDR3 spans 14 amino acids. The germline V gene has CDR1 LNHNV and CDR2 YYDKDF (reference sequence). V lost 3 bases and J lost 2, with 10 bases in between. The CDR3 loop reads CATSSKTANTEAFF. The CDR3 DNA is TGTGCCACCAGCAGTAAGACAGCAAACACTGAAGCTTTCTTT.